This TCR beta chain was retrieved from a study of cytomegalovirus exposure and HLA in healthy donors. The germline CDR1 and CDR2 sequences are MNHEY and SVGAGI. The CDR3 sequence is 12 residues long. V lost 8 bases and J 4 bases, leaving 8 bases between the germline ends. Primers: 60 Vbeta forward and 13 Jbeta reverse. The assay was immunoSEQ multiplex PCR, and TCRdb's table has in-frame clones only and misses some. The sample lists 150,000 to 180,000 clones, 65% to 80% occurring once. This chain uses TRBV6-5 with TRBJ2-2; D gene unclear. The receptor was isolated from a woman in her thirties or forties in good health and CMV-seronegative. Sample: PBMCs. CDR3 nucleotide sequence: TGTGCCAGCCGATTTAGCACCGGGGAGCTGTTTTTT. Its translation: CASRFSTGELFF.